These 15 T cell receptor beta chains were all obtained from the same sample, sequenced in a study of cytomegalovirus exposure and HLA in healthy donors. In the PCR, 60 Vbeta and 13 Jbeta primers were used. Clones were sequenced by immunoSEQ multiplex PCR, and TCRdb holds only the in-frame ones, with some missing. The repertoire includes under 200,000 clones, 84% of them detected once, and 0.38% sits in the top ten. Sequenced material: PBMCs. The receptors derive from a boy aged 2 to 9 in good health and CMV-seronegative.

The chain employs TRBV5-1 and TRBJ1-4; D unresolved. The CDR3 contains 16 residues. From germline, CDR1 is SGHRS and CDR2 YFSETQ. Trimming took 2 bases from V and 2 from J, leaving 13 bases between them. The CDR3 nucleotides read TGCGCCAGCAGCTTCATGGCAGTGGAGACTAATGAAAAACTGTTTTTT. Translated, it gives CASSFMAVETNEKLFF.

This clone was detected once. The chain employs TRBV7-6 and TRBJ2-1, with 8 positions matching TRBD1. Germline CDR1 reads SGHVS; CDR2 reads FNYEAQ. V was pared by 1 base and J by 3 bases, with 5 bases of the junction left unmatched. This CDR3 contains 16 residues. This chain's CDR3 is CASSLGSGTGYNEQFF. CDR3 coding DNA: TGTGCCAGCAGCTTAGGCTCCGGGACAGGCTACAATGAGCAGTTCTTC.

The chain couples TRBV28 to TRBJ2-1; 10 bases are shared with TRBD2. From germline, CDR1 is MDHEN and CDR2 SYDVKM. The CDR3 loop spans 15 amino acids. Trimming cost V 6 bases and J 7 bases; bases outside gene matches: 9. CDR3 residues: CASRPSGRAGNEQFF. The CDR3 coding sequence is TGTGCCAGCAGACCCAGCGGGAGGGCCGGGAATGAGCAGTTCTTC.

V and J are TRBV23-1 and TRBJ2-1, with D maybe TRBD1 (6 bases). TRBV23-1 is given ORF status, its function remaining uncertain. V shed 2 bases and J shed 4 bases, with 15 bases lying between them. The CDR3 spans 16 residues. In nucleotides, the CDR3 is TGCGCCAGCAGTCAAAAGGGACAACGACCTTACAATGAGCAGTTCTTC. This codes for CASSQKGQRPYNEQFF.

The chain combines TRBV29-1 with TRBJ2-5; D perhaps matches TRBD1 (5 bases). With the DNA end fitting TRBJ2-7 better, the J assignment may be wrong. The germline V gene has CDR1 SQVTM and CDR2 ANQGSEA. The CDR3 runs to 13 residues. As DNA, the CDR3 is TGCAGCGTTTTTGACAGAATGTACTACGAGCAGTACTTC. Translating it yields CSVFDRMYYEQYF.

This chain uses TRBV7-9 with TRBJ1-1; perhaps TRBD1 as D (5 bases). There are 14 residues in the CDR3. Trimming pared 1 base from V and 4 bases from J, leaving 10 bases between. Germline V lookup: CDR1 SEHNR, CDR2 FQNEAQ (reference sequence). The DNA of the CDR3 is TGTGCCAGCAGCTTAGGGGGCTGGGGCACTGAAGCTTTCTTT. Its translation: CASSLGGWGTEAFF.

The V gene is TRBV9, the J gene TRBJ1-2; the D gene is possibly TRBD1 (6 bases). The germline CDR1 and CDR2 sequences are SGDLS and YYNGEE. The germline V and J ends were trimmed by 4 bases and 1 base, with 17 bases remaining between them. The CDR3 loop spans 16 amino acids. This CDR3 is CASSPEGGGGNYGYTF. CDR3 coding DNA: TGTGCCAGCAGCCCCGAGGGGGGCGGGGGTAACTATGGCTACACCTTC.

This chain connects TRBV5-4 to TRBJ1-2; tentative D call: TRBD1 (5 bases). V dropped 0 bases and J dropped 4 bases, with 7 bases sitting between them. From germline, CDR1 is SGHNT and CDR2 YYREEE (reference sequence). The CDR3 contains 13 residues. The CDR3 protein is CASSLETAYGYTF. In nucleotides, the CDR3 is TGTGCCAGCAGCTTGGAGACAGCCTATGGCTACACCTTC. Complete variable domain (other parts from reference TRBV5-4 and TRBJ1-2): ETGVTQSPTHLIKTRGQQVTLRCSSQSGHNTVSWYQQALGQGPQFIFQYYREEENGRGNFPPRFSGLQFPNYSSELNVNALELDDSALYLCASSLETAYGYTFGSGTRLTVV.

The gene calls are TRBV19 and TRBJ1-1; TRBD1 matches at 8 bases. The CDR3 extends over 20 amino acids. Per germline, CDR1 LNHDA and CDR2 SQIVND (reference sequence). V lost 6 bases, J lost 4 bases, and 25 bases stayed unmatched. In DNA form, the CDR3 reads TGTGCCAGTAGAGAGGAAACGGGACAGGCGGTCTGGCCAGGAATCACTGAAGCTTTCTTT. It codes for CASREETGQAVWPGITEAFF.

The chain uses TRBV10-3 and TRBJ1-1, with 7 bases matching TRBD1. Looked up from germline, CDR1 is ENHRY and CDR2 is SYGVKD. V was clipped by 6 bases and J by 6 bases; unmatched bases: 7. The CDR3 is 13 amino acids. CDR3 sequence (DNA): TGTGCCATCAGACCGGGACAGTGGGCTGAAGCTTTCTTT. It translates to CAIRPGQWAEAFF.

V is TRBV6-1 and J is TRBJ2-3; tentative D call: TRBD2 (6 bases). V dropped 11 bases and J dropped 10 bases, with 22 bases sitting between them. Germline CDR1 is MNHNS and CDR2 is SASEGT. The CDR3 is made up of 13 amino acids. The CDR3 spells CAGGQEGRRAQYF. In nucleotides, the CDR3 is TGTGCCGGAGGGCAGGAGGGTCGTCGGGCGCAGTATTTT.

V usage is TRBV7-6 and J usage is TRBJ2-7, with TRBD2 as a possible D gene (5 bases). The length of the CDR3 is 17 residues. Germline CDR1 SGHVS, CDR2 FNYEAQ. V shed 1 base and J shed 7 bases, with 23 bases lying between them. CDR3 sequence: CASSLVGAVHLVGEQYF. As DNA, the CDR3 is TGTGCCAGCAGCTTAGTGGGAGCGGTCCACCTTGTTGGGGAGCAGTACTTC.

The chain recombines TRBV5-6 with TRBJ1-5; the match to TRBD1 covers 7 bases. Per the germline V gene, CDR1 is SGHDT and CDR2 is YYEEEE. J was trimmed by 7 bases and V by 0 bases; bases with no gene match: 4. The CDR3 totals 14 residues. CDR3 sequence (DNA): TGTGCCAGCAGCTTGGGACAGGGTAGCCAGCCCCAGCATTTT. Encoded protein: CASSLGQGSQPQHF.

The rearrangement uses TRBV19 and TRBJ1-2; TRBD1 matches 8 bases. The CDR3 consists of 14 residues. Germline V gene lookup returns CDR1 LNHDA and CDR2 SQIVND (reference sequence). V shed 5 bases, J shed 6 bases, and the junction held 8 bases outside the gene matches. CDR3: CASSSLQTGDGYTF. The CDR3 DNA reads TGTGCCAGTAGTTCCCTACAGACAGGGGATGGCTACACCTTC.

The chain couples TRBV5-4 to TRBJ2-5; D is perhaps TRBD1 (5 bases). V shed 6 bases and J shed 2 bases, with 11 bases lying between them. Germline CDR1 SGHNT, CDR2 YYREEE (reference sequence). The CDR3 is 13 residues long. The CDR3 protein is CASTETAQETQYF. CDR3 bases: TGTGCCAGCACCGAGACAGCACAAGAGACCCAGTACTTC.